This T cell receptor beta chain derives from a study of shared clonotypes between healthy human individuals. The overall study: Plates per donor: three CD4 naive, three CD4 memory, two CD8 naive, one CD8 memory. General study points: Tissues were not sampled, only blood, and their repertoires likely differ. Estimated richness was generally greater in naive than memory subsets.

A note on this clone: The antigen is unknown.

V lost 5 bases, J lost 6 bases, and 17 bases lay in between. CDR1 is PRHDT and CDR2 is FYEKMQ in the germline V gene (reference sequence). The CDR3 contains 14 residues. Libraries were prepared by immunoSEQ multiplex PCR; TCRdb keeps only in-frame clonotypes and omits some of them. The sample holds about 2 million clones, about 94% seen once. Naive CD8 cells comprised CD45RO-negative, CCR7-positively selected cells, excluding terminally differentiated effector memory CD45RA+ cells. The source material was naive CD8+ T cells sorted from blood. The sequence was obtained from a man between 18 and 35 years old in good health. The gene calls are TRBV13 and TRBJ2-7; D possibly corresponds to TRBD2 (5 bases). The DNA of the CDR3 is TGTGCCAGCAGCATCCGCGGGTCAGTCCCCGAGCAGTACTTC. It encodes CASSIRGSVPEQYF.